Listed below are T cell receptor beta chains from one sample, sequenced in a study of patients and donors after allogeneic stem cell transplantation. TCRdb called the RT-PCR reads again in MiXCR, with one record for every CDR3 protein. The table has approximately 200,000 distinct CDR3 sequences, around 41% seen once. Specimen: blood, either unsorted or a sorted T cell fraction (not recorded which). These receptors all stem from a human donor who was either an allogeneic HSCT recipient or a stem cell or donor lymphocyte infusion donor (not recorded which). It is not recorded whose cells these are; they may come from a transplant donor. CDR3s include the opening cysteine and the closing phenylalanine or tryptophan. The D gene is left open where the match is weak. Rows give clone size only sometimes, using once, few, many, or a class for an expanded clone.

v_call	d_call	clone_size	j_call	cdr3_aa	cdr3_nt
TRBV5-1	-	-	TRBJ1-2	CASSLEPTVYGYTF	TGCGCCAGCAGCTTGGAGCCGACAGTCTATGGCTACACCTTC
TRBV6-2/TRBV6-3	-	few	TRBJ1-4	CASRKGRGATNEKLFF	TGTGCCAGCAGAAAAGGACGGGGAGCAACTAATGAAAAACTGTTTTTT
TRBV28	-	once	TRBJ1-2	CASSLSEGSGYTF	TGTGCCAGCAGTTTATCCGAGGGGAGCGGCTACACCTTC
TRBV12-3/TRBV12-4	TRBD2	few	TRBJ2-1	CASSFVMSSGDYNEQFF	TGTGCCAGCAGTTTCGTAATGTCTAGCGGGGACTACAATGAGCAGTTCTTC
TRBV9	-	few	TRBJ2-1	CASSVAPGRTYNEQFF	TGTGCCAGCAGCGTAGCTCCGGGACGGACTTACAATGAGCAGTTCTTC
TRBV12-3/TRBV12-4	TRBD2	few	TRBJ2-7	CASSAGASSGAYEQYF	TGTGCCAGCAGTGCCGGGGCTAGTAGCGGGGCTTACGAGCAGTACTTC
TRBV20-1	-	-	TRBJ2-2	CSARAPPGDTGELFF	TGCAGTGCTAGAGCACCCCCGGGGGACACCGGGGAGCTGTTTTTT
TRBV5-1	-	few	TRBJ2-3	CASSLSQADTQYF	TGCGCCAGCAGCTTGAGCCAAGCAGATACGCAGTATTTT
TRBV7-7	-	-	TRBJ2-2	CASSLGSRGRNTGELFF	TGTGCCAGCAGCTTAGGAAGCAGGGGAAGGAACACCGGGGAGCTGTTTTTT
TRBV12-3/TRBV12-4	-	-	TRBJ1-5	CASSNPTPSNQPQHF	TGTGCCAGCAGTAACCCGACACCTAGCAATCAGCCCCAGCATTTT
TRBV29-1	-	-	TRBJ2-5	CSVEPLEETQYF	TGCAGCGTTGAACCGCTAGAAGAGACCCAGTACTTC
TRBV6-1	-	-	TRBJ2-7	CASSGLQGGEQYF	TGTGCCAGCAGTGGACTACAGGGAGGGGAGCAGTACTTC
TRBV21-1	-	-	TRBJ2-1	CASGYNEQFF	TGTGCCAGCGGCTACAATGAGCAGTTCTTC
TRBV12-3/TRBV12-4	-	-	TRBJ2-7	CASTKSPGPRYEQYF	TGTGCCAGCACTAAATCACCGGGACCCCGCTACGAGCAGTACTTC
TRBV3-1	-	-	TRBJ2-5	CASSQLRRETQYF	TGTGCCAGCAGCCAATTGAGGCGGGAGACCCAGTACTTC
TRBV29-1	-	-	TRBJ2-3	CSVGRSTSTDTQYF	TGCAGCGTCGGCAGGTCTACTAGCACAGATACGCAGTATTTT
TRBV6-5	TRBD2	-	TRBJ2-1	CASSYRTSGGGEQFF	TGTGCCAGCAGTTATCGGACTAGCGGGGGTGGTGAGCAGTTCTTC
TRBV5-1	TRBD1	-	TRBJ2-7	CASSLGQGHEQYF	TGCGCCAGCAGCTTGGGACAGGGGCACGAGCAGTACTTC
TRBV4-1	TRBD1	-	TRBJ1-1	CASSQERTGANTEAFF	TGCGCCAGCAGCCAAGAACGGACAGGGGCAAACACTGAAGCTTTCTTT
TRBV7-2	-	-	TRBJ1-6	CASSHETLGGSPLHF	TGTGCCAGCAGCCACGAAACCTTGGGGGGTTCACCCCTCCACTTT
TRBV3-1	-	few	TRBJ1-2	CASSHGMRSYGYTF	TGTGCCAGCAGCCACGGGATGAGGTCGTATGGCTACACCTTC
TRBV30	-	few	TRBJ2-7	CAWTKHGWGPGGEQYF	TGTGCCTGGACGAAGCATGGTTGGGGACCGGGCGGCGAGCAGTACTTC
TRBV28	-	-	TRBJ2-1	CASSPGPTAPVSYNEQFF	TGTGCCAGCAGTCCCGGCCCCACCGCCCCGGTCTCCTACAATGAGCAGTTCTTC
TRBV5-1	-	once	TRBJ1-4	CASSFRTASGEKLFF	TGCGCCAGCAGCTTCCGGACAGCCTCGGGCGAAAAACTGTTTTTT
TRBV27	-	few	TRBJ1-2	CASRSDAYPGLFYGYTF	TGTGCCAGCAGGAGCGACGCGTACCCGGGACTCTTCTATGGCTACACCTTC
TRBV5-1	TRBD1	-	TRBJ1-4	CASSFGQGGEKLFF	TGCGCCAGCAGCTTCGGACAGGGCGGTGAAAAACTGTTTTTT
TRBV20-1	TRBD1	-	TRBJ2-1	CSAELQGDEQFF	TGCAGTGCTGAACTACAGGGGGACGAGCAGTTCTTC
TRBV5-1	-	-	TRBJ2-2	CASSATANTGELFF	TGCGCCAGCAGCGCAACAGCGAACACCGGGGAGCTGTTTTTT
TRBV28	TRBD1	many	TRBJ1-1	CASSWTGRTEAFF	TGTGCCAGCAGCTGGACAGGGCGAACTGAAGCTTTCTTT
TRBV29-1	-	few	TRBJ1-2	CSVESLDYGYTF	TGCAGCGTCGAGTCTCTAGACTATGGCTACACCTTC
TRBV6-1	TRBD1	-	TRBJ2-1	CAITGGYNEQFF	TGTGCCATTACAGGGGGCTACAATGAGCAGTTCTTC
TRBV27	TRBD1	-	TRBJ2-1	CASSMRDRGLYNEQFF	TGTGCCAGCAGTATGAGGGACAGGGGGCTTTACAATGAGCAGTTCTTC
TRBV29-1	TRBD2	few	TRBJ2-3	CSVGLAGPTDTQYF	TGCAGCGTGGGACTAGCGGGGCCCACAGATACGCAGTATTTT
TRBV28	TRBD2	-	TRBJ2-2	CASKRLAGALNTGELFF	TGTGCCAGCAAGAGACTAGCGGGGGCCCTAAACACCGGGGAGCTGTTTTTT
TRBV15	-	few	TRBJ1-2	CATSLLNPQHGYTF	TGTGCCACCAGCTTACTCAATCCCCAACATGGCTACACCTTC
TRBV12-3/TRBV12-4	-	many	TRBJ1-2	CASSQDRNYGYTF	TGTGCCAGCAGTCAAGACCGGAACTATGGCTACACCTTC
TRBV6-1	-	few	TRBJ2-3	CASSRTGRWDTQYF	TGTGCCAGCAGCCGGACGGGCCGGTGGGATACGCAGTATTTT
TRBV12-3/TRBV12-4	-	-	TRBJ1-2	CASSLSLHKGGDTF	TGTGCCAGCAGTTTGTCCCTTCATAAGGGTGGCGACACCTTC
TRBV30	-	-	TRBJ2-2	CAWSPRTGELFF	TGTGCCTGGAGTCCCCGGACCGGGGAGCTGTTTTTT
TRBV12-3/TRBV12-4	-	-	TRBJ1-3	CASSFAPTLYF	TGTGCCAGCAGCTTCGCACCGACCTTATATTTT
TRBV12-3/TRBV12-4	TRBD1	few	TRBJ2-5	CASRRGQGRGETQYF	TGTGCCAGCAGGCGGGGACAGGGAAGGGGAGAGACCCAGTACTTC
TRBV4-2	TRBD2	-	TRBJ2-2	CASSQDRDYLNTGELFF	TGTGCCAGCAGCCAAGACCGGGACTACCTAAACACCGGGGAGCTGTTTTTT
TRBV3-1	-	-	TRBJ1-5	CASSQELGNQPQHF	TGTGCCAGCAGCCAAGAGCTTGGCAATCAGCCCCAGCATTTT
TRBV6-2/TRBV6-3	TRBD1	few	TRBJ1-5	CASSYSITGTGFNQPQHF	TGTGCCAGCAGTTACTCGATCACCGGGACAGGGTTCAATCAGCCCCAGCATTTT